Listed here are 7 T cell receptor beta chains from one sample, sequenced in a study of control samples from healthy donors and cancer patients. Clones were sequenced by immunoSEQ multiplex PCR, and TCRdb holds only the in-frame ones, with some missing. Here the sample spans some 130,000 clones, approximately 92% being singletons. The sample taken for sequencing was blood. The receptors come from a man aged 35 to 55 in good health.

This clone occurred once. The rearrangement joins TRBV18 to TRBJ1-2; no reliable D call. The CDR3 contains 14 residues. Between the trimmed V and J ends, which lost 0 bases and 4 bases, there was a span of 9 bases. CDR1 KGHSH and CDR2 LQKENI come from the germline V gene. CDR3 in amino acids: CASSPPSVPYGYTF. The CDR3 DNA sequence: TGTGCCAGCTCACCACCGTCAGTACCCTATGGCTACACCTTC.

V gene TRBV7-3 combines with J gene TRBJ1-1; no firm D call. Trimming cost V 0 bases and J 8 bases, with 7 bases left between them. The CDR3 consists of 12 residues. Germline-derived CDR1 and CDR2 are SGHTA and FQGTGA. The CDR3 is CASSLTGGEAFF. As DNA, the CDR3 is TGTGCCAGCAGCTTAACGGGAGGGGAAGCTTTCTTT. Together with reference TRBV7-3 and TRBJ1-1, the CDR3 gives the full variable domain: GAGVSQTPSNKVTEKGKYVELRCDPISGHTALYWYRQSLGQGPEFLIYFQGTGAADDSGLPNDRFFAVRPEGSVSTLKIQRTERGDSAVYLCASSLTGGEAFFGQGTRLTVV.

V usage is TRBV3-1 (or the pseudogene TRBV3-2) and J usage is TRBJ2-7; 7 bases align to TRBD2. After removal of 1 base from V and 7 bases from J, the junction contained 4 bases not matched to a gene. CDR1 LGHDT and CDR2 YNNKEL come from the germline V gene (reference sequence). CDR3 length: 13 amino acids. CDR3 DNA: TGTGCCAGCAGCCAAGCTGGCGGGAGTGAGCAGTACTTC. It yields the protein CASSQAGGSEQYF.

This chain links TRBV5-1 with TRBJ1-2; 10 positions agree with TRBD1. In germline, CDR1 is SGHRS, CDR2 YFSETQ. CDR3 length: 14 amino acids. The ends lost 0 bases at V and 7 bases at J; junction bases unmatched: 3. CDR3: CASSLGDRGAGYTF. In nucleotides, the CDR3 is TGCGCCAGCAGCTTGGGGGACAGGGGAGCTGGCTACACCTTC. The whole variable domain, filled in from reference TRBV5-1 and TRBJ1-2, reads KAGVTQTPRYLIKTRGQQVTLSCSPISGHRSVSWYQQTPGQGLQFLFEYFSETQRNKGNFPGRFSGRQFSNSRSEMNVSTLELGDSALYLCASSLGDRGAGYTFGSGTRLTVV.

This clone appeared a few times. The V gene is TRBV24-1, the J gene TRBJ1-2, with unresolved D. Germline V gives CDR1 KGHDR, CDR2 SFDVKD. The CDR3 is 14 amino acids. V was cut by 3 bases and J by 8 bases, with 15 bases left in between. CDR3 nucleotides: TGTGCCACCAGTGATCCCTCGGACGCACGCGGCTACACCTTC. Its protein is CATSDPSDARGYTF.

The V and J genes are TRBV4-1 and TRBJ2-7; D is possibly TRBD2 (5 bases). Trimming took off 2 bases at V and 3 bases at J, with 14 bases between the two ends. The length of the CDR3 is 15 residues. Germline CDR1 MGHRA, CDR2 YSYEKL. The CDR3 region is CASSQSDSASYEQYF. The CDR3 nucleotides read TGCGCCAGCAGCCAATCGGACTCCGCGAGCTACGAGCAGTACTTC.

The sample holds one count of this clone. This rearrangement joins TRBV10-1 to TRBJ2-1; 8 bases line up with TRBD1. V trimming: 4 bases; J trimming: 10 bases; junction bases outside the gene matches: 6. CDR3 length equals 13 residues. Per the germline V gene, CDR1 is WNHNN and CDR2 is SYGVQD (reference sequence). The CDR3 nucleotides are TGCGCCAGCAGTGGTGCTAGGACAGGGGAGCAGTTCTTC. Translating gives CASSGARTGEQFF.